This T cell receptor beta chain comes out of a study of blood T cells in healthy people across ages (dated by TCRdb to between 2014 and 2017). As for the study more broadly: In model experiments, template switching captured roughly one uniquely barcoded TCR beta cDNA molecule for every two T cells. To track age-related changes in TCR beta repertoire diversity, the study relied on deep sequencing normalized with unique cDNA molecular identifiers. The donors were divided into four age groups: young (average around 16 years), middle-aged (about 40), aged (around 59) and long-lived (more than 75). To avoid experimental bias, donors of different ages were spread randomly across the sequencing lanes. The study analyzed two additional independent replicas of 1 million unique cDNA reads from the same blood draw for two donors, one aged 18 to 30 and one aged 80 or older.

Library generation was performed with 5' RACE. Instrument used: Illumina HiSeq 2500. A second about 7 to 11 cycle PCR used a sample-barcoded 5' primer and a J-beta primer mix. Each TCR beta cDNA molecule received a unique molecular identifier from a template-switch 5' adaptor carrying 12 random nucleotides. Each sample yielded at least 3 million CDR3-containing paired-end reads. The Mint cDNA synthesis kit, primed by a TRBC-specific oligonucleotide, was used to synthesize first-strand cDNA from all RNA. After uracil-DNA glycosylase treatment, a first 18-cycle PCR used universal primers M1SS and BC2_uni_R on all cDNA. As for the authors' bioinformatics: For normalization, 1 million high-quality reads were randomly selected from each sample, with every read carrying a distinct molecular identifier. Instead of being binned into consensus sequences, reads that shared molecular identifiers were thrown out. MiTCR, with a Q25 quality threshold and the strictest error-elimination algorithm, was used for CDR3 identification, clonotype clustering and error correction. A nonparametric unseen species model with Euler transformation was used to estimate a lower bound on total TCR beta diversity. Using fastp trimming at Q25 and MiXCR clonotype assembly, TCRdb reanalyzed the public sequencing data and kept in-frame beta chains. One record per CDR3 amino acid sequence lists the most common genes and DNA. What appears here as the V and J calls and clone size reflects TCRdb's work, not the paper's. For this sample there are some 1.1 million distinct CDR3 sequences; around two fifths appear just once. The top ten hold roughly 14% of the sample.

The donors were a few dozen Caucasian individuals from Russia, aged 6 to 90 years, who were systemically healthy. Ten milliliters of peripheral blood were drawn from each donor into EDTA-treated Vacutainer tubes. Ficoll-Paque density-gradient centrifugation was used to isolate PBMCs, with at least 6.5 million per sample. Trizol reagent was used to extract total RNA from the PBMCs, yielding at least 5 micrograms per sample. For every donor, flow cytometry on a PBMC aliquot measured the percentage of naive CD45RAhigh/CD27high T cells. Comments on this clonotype: Its cognate antigen has yet to be identified. No clone much larger than this one lies a single base away; base qualities are absent.

General conclusions and limits of the study: Because donor CMV infection status was unknown, age-related changes in expanded clonotypes were potentially confounded. Observed TCR beta diversity per million T cells fell roughly linearly with age, and a significant reduction was already apparent by age around 36. Estimates of total diversity from one million sequenced T cells were regarded as lower bounds and underestimates. Because profiling used bulk unsorted PBMCs, naive and antigen-experienced compartments could not be compared conclusively. Compared with the aged group, more naive CD4+ T cells, fewer expanded clones and increased TCR diversity were shown by the long-lived group, suggesting age selection. Observed TCR beta diversity correlated strongly with the percentage of naive T cells measured by flow cytometry.

V and J are trimmed by 0 bases and 4 bases, and the gene matches miss 4 bases of the junction. CDR1 is given as SGDLS and CDR2 as YYNGEE, both from the germline V gene. The cysteine opens and the phenylalanine closes a CDR3 of 15 amino acids. The only DNA kept is the CDR3, 45 bases in frame from the first base. The source material was blood. Here the chain combines TRBV9 and TRBJ2-1; TRBD2 fits 7 bases in the junction. The sequence derives from a man aged 18 to 35 in good health. The bases read TGTGCCAGCAGCGTAGGAAGCGGGGTTTACAATGAGCAGTTCTTC. It is translated as CASSVGSGVYNEQFF.